These 26 T cell receptor beta chains were all obtained from the same sample, sequenced in a study of T cell repertoires in cytomegalovirus infection. One entry per CDR3 protein, called by TCRdb with MiXCR from the reads. The table lists under 600,000 distinct CDR3 sequences, 16% of them singletons, with about 24% in the top ten. The sample taken for sequencing was CD8+ T cells from PBMCs. The receptors were gathered from a human donor in good health (CMV status not recorded). Some clones in this sample may be carry-over from other donors' samples.

This clonotype was counted ten times or more. This chain links TRBV19 with TRBJ1-5; D uncertain. Trimming stripped 4 bases from V and 7 bases from J, with 20 bases between. The CDR3 is 16 residues long. Germline assignment: CDR1 LNHDA and CDR2 SQIVND (reference sequence). CDR3 in amino acids: CASSTPKSPGWQPQHF. The CDR3 region has the DNA TGTGCCAGTAGTACCCCTAAGAGTCCGGGCTGGCAGCCCCAGCATTTT.

This clonotype showed up just a few times. This chain joins TRBV27 and TRBJ2-1; D ambiguous. The germline gives CDR1 MNHEY, CDR2 SMNVEV (reference sequence). V was shortened by 7 bases and J by 2 bases, with 9 bases between the two germline ends. The CDR3 contains 13 residues. DNA for the CDR3: TGTGCCAGCATGGCAGGTACCTACAATGAGCAGTTCTTC. It yields the protein CASMAGTYNEQFF.

This clonotype has ten or more counts. The chain carries TRBV7-9 and TRBJ1-1, with D uncertain. The CDR3 contains 13 residues. The germline V and J ends were trimmed by 7 bases and 6 bases, with 15 bases remaining between them. CDR1 and CDR2 (germline): SEHNR, FQNEAQ (reference sequence). In nucleotides, the CDR3 is TGTGCCAGCACCCCGCCGGCGGACCCTGAAGCTTTCTTT. Residues: CASTPPADPEAFF. Drawing the rest from reference TRBV7-9 and TRBJ1-1, the complete variable domain is DTGVSQNPRHKITKRGQNVTFRCDPISEHNRLYWYRQTLGQGPEFLTYFQNEAQLEKSRLLSDRFSAERPKGSFSTLEIQRTEQGDSAMYLCASTPPADPEAFFGQGTRLTVV.

V and J are TRBV9 and TRBJ1-1, with D maybe TRBD1 (5 bases). Looked up from germline, CDR1 is SGDLS and CDR2 is YYNGEE. V lost 4 bases, J lost 5 bases, and 15 bases lay in between. This CDR3 has 14 amino acids. As DNA, the CDR3 is TGTGCCAGCAGCCCTGGGGGGGGGGAGACTGAAGCTTTCTTT. This sequence encodes CASSPGGGETEAFF.

The chain combines TRBV20-1 with TRBJ2-7; 9 bases are a match to TRBD1. CDR1 is DFQATT and CDR2 is SNEGSKA in the germline V gene (reference sequence). The junction had 11 bases not matched to a gene; V was cut back by 0 bases and J by 5 bases. The CDR3 totals 16 residues. The CDR3 DNA is TGCAGTGCTAGAGATGACGGGACAGGGTCTTACCACGAGCAGTACTTC. Translating gives CSARDDGTGSYHEQYF.

This clonotype was seen many times. The chain employs TRBV19 and TRBJ2-7; D is undetermined. From germline, CDR1 is LNHDA and CDR2 SQIVND (reference sequence). The V end was cut by 5 bases, the J end by 5 bases, with 16 bases between. The CDR3 has 14 residues. The CDR3 DNA reads TGTGCCAGTAGTGAACCCCTCCAAGAAGACGAGCAGTACTTC. Translating gives CASSEPLQEDEQYF.

V and J are TRBV5-1 and TRBJ2-1; TRBD2 matches at 7 bases. Germline V gene lookup returns CDR1 SGHRS and CDR2 YFSETQ. V dropped 4 bases and J dropped 0; count of bases not matched to a gene: 4. CDR3 size: 15 residues. The CDR3 spells CASSSAGVSYNEQFF. The CDR3 DNA reads as TGCGCCAGCAGCAGCGCGGGGGTCTCCTACAATGAGCAGTTCTTC.

This clonotype was observed a few times. The V gene is TRBV10-3, the J gene TRBJ2-5; 7 positions agree with TRBD1. The V gene end was trimmed by 3 bases and the J gene end by 0 bases; junction bases not matched to a gene: 4. Per germline, CDR1 ENHRY and CDR2 SYGVKD. This CDR3 is built from 15 residues. The CDR3 protein is CAISDDRADQETQYF. The CDR3 bases are TGTGCCATCAGTGATGACAGGGCCGACCAAGAGACCCAGTACTTC.

The sample holds many counts of this clonotype. The J gene is TRBJ1-3, the V gene TRBV27; D gene uncertain. V was shortened by 4 bases and J by 0 bases, with 10 bases between the two germline ends. The germline V gene encodes CDR1 MNHEY and CDR2 SMNVEV (reference sequence). The CDR3 is 15 residues long. CDR3 in amino acids: CASSSGILSGNTIYF. In DNA form, the CDR3 reads TGTGCCAGCAGTTCCGGAATTCTCTCTGGAAACACCATATATTTT.

The chain couples TRBV10-3 to TRBJ2-1; TRBD1 or TRBD2 may be the D gene (7 bases each). V was clipped by 3 bases and J by 7 bases, with 13 bases between them. This CDR3 is 14 amino acids long. Germline CDR1 and CDR2: ENHRY and SYGVKD. The CDR3 is CAISDRGGANEQFF. The CDR3 DNA reads as TGTGCCATCAGTGACAGGGGGGGAGCGAATGAGCAGTTCTTC.

The rearrangement links TRBV4-1 to TRBJ1-2, with D possibly TRBD1 on 5 matching bases. From germline, CDR1 is MGHRA and CDR2 YSYEKL. V lost 4 bases and J 6 bases, leaving 15 bases between the germline ends. CDR3 length: 14 residues. The CDR3 nucleotides are TGCGCCAGCAGCCCGGGACGGGAGATCGATGGCTACACCTTC. Translation: CASSPGREIDGYTF.

The chain combines TRBV27 with TRBJ1-1, with a possible D match to TRBD1 (5 bases). With 5 bases removed from V and 6 bases from J, the gap between germline ends came to 16 bases. The CDR3 consists of 14 residues. CDR1 MNHEY and CDR2 SMNVEV come from the germline V gene (reference sequence). In DNA form, the CDR3 reads TGTGCCAGCAGTCCACAAACAGGAGTTTCTGAAGCTTTCTTT. Translated: CASSPQTGVSEAFF.

This clonotype was picked up many times. The chain has TRBV7-9 and TRBJ1-5; maybe TRBD1 (5 bases). With 5 bases removed from V and 6 bases from J, the gap between germline ends came to 11 bases. CDR3 length: 13 residues. Germline values: CDR1 SEHNR, CDR2 FQNEAQ (reference sequence). The CDR3 DNA is TGTGCCAGCAGCCTGAACCAGGGTCAGCCCCAGCATTTT. Encoded protein: CASSLNQGQPQHF.

In DNA form, the CDR3 reads TGTGCCACCAGTGGGGCGGAGGGCTACACCTTC. This sequence encodes CATSGAEGYTF. This chain connects TRBV24-1 to TRBJ1-2, with D hard to call. The V and J ends lost 5 bases and 8 bases respectively, with 8 bases between them. This CDR3 comprises 11 residues. Looked up from germline, CDR1 is KGHDR and CDR2 is SFDVKD.

This clonotype has at least ten counts. The junction departs from germline at one end; a sequencing error may be responsible. This chain joins TRBV2 and TRBJ2-5; D is ambiguous. This CDR3 has 16 residues. Germline CDR1 reads SNHLY; CDR2 reads FYNNEI. CDR3 amino acids: CASSEVDSSDQETQYF. The CDR3 DNA reads TGTGCCAGCAGTGAAGTTGATAGCTCCGACCAGGAGACCCAGTACTTC.

This clonotype was picked up many times. The gene calls are TRBV10-3 and TRBJ2-7; 8 bases are shared with TRBD2. Germline V lookup: CDR1 ENHRY, CDR2 SYGVKD. V lost 0 bases and J lost 2; bases outside the gene matches: 6. This CDR3 has 16 amino acids. The CDR3 DNA reads TGTGCCATCAGTGAGTCCAGCGGGAGTTCCCCCTACGAGCAGTACTTC. This sequence encodes CAISESSGSSPYEQYF.

This clonotype was found many times. The chain combines TRBV5-5 with TRBJ2-4; 10 bases map to TRBD1. The CDR3 length is 19 residues. CDR1 SGHKS and CDR2 YYEKEE come from the germline V gene (reference sequence). Losses at the gene ends were 1 base for V and 3 bases for J; bases not matched to a gene: 13. The CDR3 spells CASSLSGTGVYGNKNIQYF. As DNA, the CDR3 is TGTGCCAGCAGCTTGTCCGGGACAGGGGTATACGGGAACAAAAACATTCAGTACTTC.

Regarding this clonotype: The junction differs from germline at one of its ends, possibly a read error. CDR3 in DNA: TGTGTCAGCAGTGTAGGACTGGGAATTAACTATGGCTACACCTTC. As protein: CVSSVGLGINYGYTF. The V and J genes are TRBV27 and TRBJ1-2; D is ambiguous. Germline values: CDR1 MNHEY, CDR2 SMNVEV (reference sequence). This CDR3 has 15 amino acids.

This clonotype was seen ten or more times. The chain uses TRBV7-8 and TRBJ2-3; 9 bases agree with TRBD2. Germline V lookup: CDR1 SGHVS, CDR2 FQNEAQ. The CDR3 contains 15 residues. Germline trimming cut 3 bases from V and 2 bases from J; bases unmatched to any gene: 3. CDR3 sequence (DNA): TGTGCCAGCAGCTTCCCTAGCGGGAACACAGATACGCAGTATTTT. It codes for CASSFPSGNTDTQYF. The full variable domain, its missing parts supplied by reference TRBV7-8 and TRBJ2-3, is GAGVSQSPRYKVAKRGQDVALRCDPISGHVSLFWYQQALGQGPEFLTYFQNEAQLDKSGLPSDRFFAERPEGSVSTLKIQRTQQEDSAVYLCASSFPSGNTDTQYFGPGTRLTVL.

The chain has TRBV7-3 and TRBJ1-6; 9 bases agree with TRBD1. The CDR3 consists of 17 residues. Germline V lookup: CDR1 SGHTA, CDR2 FQGTGA. With 5 bases clipped from V and 11 bases from J, the junction kept 16 bases outside the gene matches. The CDR3 protein is CASSPNRGPFPRTPLHF. The CDR3 nucleotides read TGTGCCAGCAGCCCCAACAGGGGGCCCTTCCCTCGGACACCCCTCCACTTT.

Comments on this clonotype: This clone may be a read error of a much larger clone one base away. The rearrangement links TRBV28 to TRBJ1-5; 7 nucleotides line up with TRBD1. V lost 5 bases, J lost 6 bases, and 10 bases stayed unmatched. The CDR3 spans 15 residues. CDR1 and CDR2 from the germline V gene are MDHEN and SYDVKM. In DNA, the CDR3 is TGTGCCAGCAGTGCCGTTCAACAGGGGAGTCAGCCCCAGCATTTT. It is translated as CASSAVQQGSQPQHF.

This clonotype was counted ten times or more. The chain joins TRBV28 to TRBJ2-7; 7 nucleotides line up with TRBD1. The CDR3 covers 15 residues. J gave up 1 base and V 5 bases, and 8 bases lay outside the gene matches. Germline V lookup: CDR1 MDHEN, CDR2 SYDVKM. CDR3 in DNA: TGTGCCAGCAGTATACCACGGGACAGTTCCTACGAGCAGTACTTC. The encoded protein is CASSIPRDSSYEQYF.

The rearrangement links TRBV9 to TRBJ2-7, with D possibly matching TRBD1 (6 bases). The V gene lost 3 bases and the J gene lost 2 bases, with 18 bases spanning the gap. Germline V gives CDR1 SGDLS, CDR2 YYNGEE. CDR3 length: 16 amino acids. This CDR3 reads CASSGTGTRRAYEQYF. The CDR3 DNA reads TGTGCCAGCAGCGGAACCGGGACAAGAAGAGCCTACGAGCAGTACTTC.

The table lists this clonotype with many counts. V is TRBV5-5 and J is TRBJ1-2; D is perhaps TRBD1 (5 bases). Germline V gene data show CDR1 as SGHKS and CDR2 as YYEKEE (reference sequence). The length of the CDR3 is 13 residues. The germline V and J ends were trimmed by 5 bases and 8 bases, with 16 bases remaining between them. CDR3: CASRSTAPGGYTF. DNA of the CDR3: TGTGCCAGCAGGTCGACAGCTCCTGGAGGCTACACCTTC.

This clonotype was seen many times. V is TRBV7-8 and J is TRBJ2-7; TRBD1 might be the D (7 bases). V shed 1 base and J shed 1 base, with 20 bases lying between them. Germline lookup yields CDR1 SGHVS and CDR2 FQNEAQ. This CDR3 region has 18 residues. CDR3 coding DNA: TGTGCCAGCAGCTTAGGCCCACCGACCAGGGGGGCGTCCTACGAGCAGTACTTC. It yields the protein CASSLGPPTRGASYEQYF.

V usage is TRBV24-1 and J usage is TRBJ2-1; 7 nucleotides match TRBD2. This CDR3 is 15 amino acids long. Per germline, CDR1 KGHDR and CDR2 SFDVKD. The trim removed 3 bases at V and 8 bases at J, leaving 9 bases unmatched. The CDR3 loop reads CATSDRYRGRDEQFF. The DNA of the CDR3 is TGTGCCACCAGTGATAGGTACCGGGGGAGGGATGAGCAGTTCTTC.